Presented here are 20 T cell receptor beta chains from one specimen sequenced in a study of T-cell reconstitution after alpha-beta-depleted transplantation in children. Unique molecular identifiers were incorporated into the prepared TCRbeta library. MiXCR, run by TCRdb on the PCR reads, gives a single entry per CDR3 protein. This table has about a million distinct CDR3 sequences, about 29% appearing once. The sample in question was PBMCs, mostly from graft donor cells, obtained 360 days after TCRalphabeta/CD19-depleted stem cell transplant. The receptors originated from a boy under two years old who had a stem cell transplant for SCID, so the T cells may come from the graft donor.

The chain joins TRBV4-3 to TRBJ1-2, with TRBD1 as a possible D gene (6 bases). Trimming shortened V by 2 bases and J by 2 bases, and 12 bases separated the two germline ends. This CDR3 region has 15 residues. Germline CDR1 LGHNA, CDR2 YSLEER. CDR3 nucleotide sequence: TGCGCCAGCAGCCAAAGGACAGAATGGAACTATGGCTACACCTTC. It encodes CASSQRTEWNYGYTF.

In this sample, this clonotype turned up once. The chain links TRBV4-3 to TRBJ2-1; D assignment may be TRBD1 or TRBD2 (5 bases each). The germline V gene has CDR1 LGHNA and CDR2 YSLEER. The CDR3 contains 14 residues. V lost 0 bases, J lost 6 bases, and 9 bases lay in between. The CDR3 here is CASSQDGGTNEQFF. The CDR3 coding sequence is TGCGCCAGCAGCCAAGATGGTGGGACCAATGAGCAGTTCTTC.

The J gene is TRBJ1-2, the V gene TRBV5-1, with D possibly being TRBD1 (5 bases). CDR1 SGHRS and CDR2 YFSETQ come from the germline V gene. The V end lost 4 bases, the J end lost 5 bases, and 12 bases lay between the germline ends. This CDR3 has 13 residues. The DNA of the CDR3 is TGCGCCAGCAGCGACTCAGGGATTTATGGCTACACCTTC. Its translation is CASSDSGIYGYTF.

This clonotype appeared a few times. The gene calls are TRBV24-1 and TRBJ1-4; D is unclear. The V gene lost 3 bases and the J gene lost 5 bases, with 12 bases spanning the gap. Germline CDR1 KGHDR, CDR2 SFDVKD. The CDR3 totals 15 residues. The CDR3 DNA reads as TGTGCCACCAGTGATGGAAGGGTCCGGAATGAAAAACTGTTTTTT. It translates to CATSDGRVRNEKLFF.

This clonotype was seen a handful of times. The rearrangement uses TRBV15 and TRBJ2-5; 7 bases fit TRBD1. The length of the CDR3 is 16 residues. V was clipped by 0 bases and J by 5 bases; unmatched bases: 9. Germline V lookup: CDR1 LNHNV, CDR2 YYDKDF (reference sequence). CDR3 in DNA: TGTGCCACCAGCAGAGATGGGACAGACCTAACGGAGACCCAGTACTTC. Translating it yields CATSRDGTDLTETQYF.

The CDR3 DNA follows: TGTGCCAGCAGCGTAGCAGGGGTCGATAATTCACCCCTCCACTTT. The encoded protein is CASSVAGVDNSPLHF. This chain uses TRBV9 with TRBJ1-6; TRBD1 is a possible D gene (6 bases). V shed 0 bases and J shed 5 bases, with 9 bases lying between them. CDR3 size: 15 residues. Germline lookup yields CDR1 SGDLS and CDR2 YYNGEE.

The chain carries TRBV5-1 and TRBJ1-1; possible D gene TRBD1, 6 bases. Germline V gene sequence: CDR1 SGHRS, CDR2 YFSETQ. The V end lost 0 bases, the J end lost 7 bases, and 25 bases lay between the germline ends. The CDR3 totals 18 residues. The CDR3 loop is CASSLDLARGGILNEAFF. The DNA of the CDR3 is TGCGCCAGCAGCTTGGATCTGGCCAGGGGAGGGATCCTAAATGAAGCTTTCTTT.

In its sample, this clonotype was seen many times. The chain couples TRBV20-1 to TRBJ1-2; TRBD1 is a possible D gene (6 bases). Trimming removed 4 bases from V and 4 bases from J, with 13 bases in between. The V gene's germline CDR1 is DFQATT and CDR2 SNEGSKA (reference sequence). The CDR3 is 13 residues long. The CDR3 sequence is CSAIVPGAYGYTF. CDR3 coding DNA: TGCAGTGCTATAGTACCAGGGGCCTATGGCTACACCTTC.

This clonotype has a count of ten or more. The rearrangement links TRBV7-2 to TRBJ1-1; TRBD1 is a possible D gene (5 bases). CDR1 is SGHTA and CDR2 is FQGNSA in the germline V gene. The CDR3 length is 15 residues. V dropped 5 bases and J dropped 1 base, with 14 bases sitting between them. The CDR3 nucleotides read TGTGCCAGCAGCAAAACCGGGACTAAGAACACTGAAGCTTTCTTT. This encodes CASSKTGTKNTEAFF.

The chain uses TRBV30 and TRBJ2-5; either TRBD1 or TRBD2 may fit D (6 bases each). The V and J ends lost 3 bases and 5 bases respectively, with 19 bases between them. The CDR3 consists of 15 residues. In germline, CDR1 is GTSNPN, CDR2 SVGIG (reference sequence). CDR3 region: CAWRGGERLGETQYF. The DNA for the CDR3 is TGTGCCTGGAGGGGGGGCGAGCGACTAGGGGAGACCCAGTACTTC.

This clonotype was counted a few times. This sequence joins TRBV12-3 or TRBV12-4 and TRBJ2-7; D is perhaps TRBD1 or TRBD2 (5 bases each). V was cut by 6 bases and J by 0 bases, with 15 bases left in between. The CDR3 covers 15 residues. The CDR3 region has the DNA TGTGCCAGCAGATCTAGCCGGGACGGCTCCTACGAGCAGTACTTC. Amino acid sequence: CASRSSRDGSYEQYF.

The CDR3 is CASSQRTVPNYGYTF. In DNA form, the CDR3 reads TGCGCCAGCAGCCAAAGGACAGTTCCTAACTATGGCTACACCTTC. This chain connects TRBV4-3 to TRBJ1-2; TRBD1 is a possible D gene (6 bases). Trimming removed 2 bases from V and 0 bases from J, with 10 bases in between. The CDR3 has 15 residues. CDR1 is LGHNA, CDR2 YSLEER, per germline.

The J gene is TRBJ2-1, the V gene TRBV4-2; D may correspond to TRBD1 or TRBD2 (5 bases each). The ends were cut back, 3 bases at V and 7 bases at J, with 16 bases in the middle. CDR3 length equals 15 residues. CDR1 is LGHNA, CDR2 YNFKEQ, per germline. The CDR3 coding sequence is TGTGCCAGCAGCCACCCGGGCCCTGAGGGGAATGAGCAGTTCTTC. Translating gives CASSHPGPEGNEQFF.

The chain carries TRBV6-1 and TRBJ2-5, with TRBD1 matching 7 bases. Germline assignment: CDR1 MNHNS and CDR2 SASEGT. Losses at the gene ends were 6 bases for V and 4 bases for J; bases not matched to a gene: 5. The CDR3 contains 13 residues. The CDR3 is CASSKQGLETQYF. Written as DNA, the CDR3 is TGTGCCAGCAGCAAACAGGGGCTAGAGACCCAGTACTTC.

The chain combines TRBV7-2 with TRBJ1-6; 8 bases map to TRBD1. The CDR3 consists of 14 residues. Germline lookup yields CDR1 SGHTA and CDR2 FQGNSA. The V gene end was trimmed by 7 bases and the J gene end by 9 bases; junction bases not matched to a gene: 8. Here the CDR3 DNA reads TGTGCCAGCACCCTTACAGGGGGACCTTCACCCCTCCACTTT. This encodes CASTLTGGPSPLHF. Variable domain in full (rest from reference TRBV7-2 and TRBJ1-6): GAGVSQSPSNKVTEKGKDVELRCDPISGHTALYWYRQSLGQGLEFLIYFQGNSAPDKSGLPSDRFSAERTGGSVSTLTIQRTQQEDSAVYLCASTLTGGPSPLHFGNGTRLTVT.

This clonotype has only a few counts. CDR3 region: CASSQTGTSGGGVWNEQFF. As DNA, the CDR3 is TGTGCCAGCAGCCAAACCGGGACTAGCGGGGGAGGCGTTTGGAATGAGCAGTTCTTC. The V and J genes are TRBV3-1 and TRBJ2-1; TRBD2 matches 14 bases. The germline CDR1 and CDR2 sequences are LGHDT and YNNKEL (reference sequence). This CDR3 contains 19 residues. Losses at the gene ends were 2 bases for V and 7 bases for J; bases not matched to a gene: 13.

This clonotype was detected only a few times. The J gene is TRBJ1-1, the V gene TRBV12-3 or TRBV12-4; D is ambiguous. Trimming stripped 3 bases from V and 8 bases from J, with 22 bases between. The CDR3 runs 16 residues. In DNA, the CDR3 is TGTGCCAGCAGTTTTAGGGAGCCCCCCCGAGACCTGGAAGCTTTCTTT. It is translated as CASSFREPPRDLEAFF.

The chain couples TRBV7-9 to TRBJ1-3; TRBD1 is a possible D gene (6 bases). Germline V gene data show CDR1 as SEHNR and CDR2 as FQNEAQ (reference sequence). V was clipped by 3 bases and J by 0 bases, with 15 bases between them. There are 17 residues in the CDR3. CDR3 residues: CASSFDLQGHSGNTIYF. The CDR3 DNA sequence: TGTGCCAGCAGCTTCGACCTACAGGGACACTCTGGAAACACCATATATTTT. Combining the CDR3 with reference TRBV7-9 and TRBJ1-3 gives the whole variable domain DTGVSQNPRHKITKRGQNVTFRCDPISEHNRLYWYRQTLGQGPEFLTYFQNEAQLEKSRLLSDRFSAERPKGSFSTLEIQRTEQGDSAMYLCASSFDLQGHSGNTIYFGEGSWLTVV.

Here the CDR3 reads CATSRAPLDTQYF. In DNA, the CDR3 is TGTGCCACCAGCAGAGCTCCGCTAGATACGCAGTATTTT. The chain joins TRBV15 to TRBJ2-3; D unclear. Trimming removed 1 base at V and 5 bases at J, with 7 bases between. The CDR3 covers 13 residues. CDR1 LNHNV and CDR2 YYDKDF come from the germline V gene (reference sequence).

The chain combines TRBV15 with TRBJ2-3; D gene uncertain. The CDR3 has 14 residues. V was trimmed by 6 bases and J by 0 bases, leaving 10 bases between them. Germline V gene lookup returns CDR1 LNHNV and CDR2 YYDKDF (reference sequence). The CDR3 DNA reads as TGTGCCACCAGTCGCAGTGGTAGCACAGATACGCAGTATTTT. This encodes CATSRSGSTDTQYF.